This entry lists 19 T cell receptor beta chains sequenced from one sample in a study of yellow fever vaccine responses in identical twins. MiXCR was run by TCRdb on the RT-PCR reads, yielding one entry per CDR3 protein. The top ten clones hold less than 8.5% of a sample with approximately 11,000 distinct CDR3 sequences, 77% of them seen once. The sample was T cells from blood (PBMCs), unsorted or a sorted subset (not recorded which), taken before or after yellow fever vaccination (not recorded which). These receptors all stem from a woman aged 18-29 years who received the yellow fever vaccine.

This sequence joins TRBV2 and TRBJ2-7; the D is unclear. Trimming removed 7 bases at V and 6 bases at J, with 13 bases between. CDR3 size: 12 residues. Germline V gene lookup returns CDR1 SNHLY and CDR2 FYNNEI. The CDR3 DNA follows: TGTGCCAGCATAGACGGTTATCTCGAGCAGTACTTC. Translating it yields CASIDGYLEQYF. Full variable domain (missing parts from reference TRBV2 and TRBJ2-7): EPEVTQTPSHQVTQMGQEVILRCVPISNHLYFYWYRQILGQKVEFLVSFYNNEISEKSEIFDDQFSVERPDGSNFTLKIRSTKLEDSAMYFCASIDGYLEQYFGPGTRLTVT.

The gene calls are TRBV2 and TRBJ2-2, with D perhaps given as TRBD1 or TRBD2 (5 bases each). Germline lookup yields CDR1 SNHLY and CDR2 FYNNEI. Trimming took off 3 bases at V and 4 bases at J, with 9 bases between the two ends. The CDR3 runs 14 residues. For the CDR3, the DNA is TGTGCCAGCAGTGATGGGACCCCCACCGGGGAGCTGTTTTTT. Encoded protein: CASSDGTPTGELFF. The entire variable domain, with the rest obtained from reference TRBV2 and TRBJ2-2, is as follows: EPEVTQTPSHQVTQMGQEVILRCVPISNHLYFYWYRQILGQKVEFLVSFYNNEISEKSEIFDDQFSVERPDGSNFTLKIRSTKLEDSAMYFCASSDGTPTGELFFGEGSRLTVL.

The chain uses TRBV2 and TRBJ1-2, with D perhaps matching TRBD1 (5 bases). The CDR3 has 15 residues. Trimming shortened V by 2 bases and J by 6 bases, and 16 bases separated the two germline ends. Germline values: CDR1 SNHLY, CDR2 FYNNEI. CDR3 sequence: CASSETPTAIHGYTF. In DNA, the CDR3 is TGTGCCAGCAGTGAAACCCCGACAGCCATACATGGCTACACCTTC.

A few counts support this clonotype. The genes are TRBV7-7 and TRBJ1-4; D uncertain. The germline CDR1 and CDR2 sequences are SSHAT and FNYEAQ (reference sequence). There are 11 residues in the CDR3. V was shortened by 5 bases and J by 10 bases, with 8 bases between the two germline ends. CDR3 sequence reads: CASSEAGKLFF. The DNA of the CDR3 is TGTGCCAGCAGCGAGGCTGGAAAACTGTTTTTT.

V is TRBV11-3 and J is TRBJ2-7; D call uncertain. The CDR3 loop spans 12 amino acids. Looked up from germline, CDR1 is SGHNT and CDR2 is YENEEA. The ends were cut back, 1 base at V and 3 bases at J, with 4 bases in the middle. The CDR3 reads CASSLGLYEQYV. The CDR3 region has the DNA TGTGCCAGCAGCTTAGGGCTCTACGAGCAGTACGTC.

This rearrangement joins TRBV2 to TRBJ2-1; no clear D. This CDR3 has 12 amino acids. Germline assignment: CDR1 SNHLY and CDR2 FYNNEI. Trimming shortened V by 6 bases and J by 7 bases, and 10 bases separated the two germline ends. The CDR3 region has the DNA TGTGCCAGCAGCGCCGTTGAGAATGAGCAGTTCTTC. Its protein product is CASSAVENEQFF.

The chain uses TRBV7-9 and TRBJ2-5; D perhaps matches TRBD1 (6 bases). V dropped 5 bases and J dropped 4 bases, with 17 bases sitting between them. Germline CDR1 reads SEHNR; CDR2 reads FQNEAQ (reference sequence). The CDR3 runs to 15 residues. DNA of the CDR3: TGTGCCAGCAGCCGCCCAGGGGCCCAGAGAGAGACCCAGTACTTC. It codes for CASSRPGAQRETQYF.

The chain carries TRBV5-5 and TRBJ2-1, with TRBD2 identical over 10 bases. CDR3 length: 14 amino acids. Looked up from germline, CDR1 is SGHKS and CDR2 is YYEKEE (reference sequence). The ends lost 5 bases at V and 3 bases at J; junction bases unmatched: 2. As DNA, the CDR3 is TGTGCCAGCAGAGCGGGAGGGGGCTACAATGAGCAGTTCTTC. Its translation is CASRAGGGYNEQFF.

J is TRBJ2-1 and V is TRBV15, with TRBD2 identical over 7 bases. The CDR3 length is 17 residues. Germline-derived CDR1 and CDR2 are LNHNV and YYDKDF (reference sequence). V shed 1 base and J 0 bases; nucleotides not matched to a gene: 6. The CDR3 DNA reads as TGTGCCACCAGCAGAGTGGGGAGACTAGCCTCCTACAATGAGCAGTTCTTC. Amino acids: CATSRVGRLASYNEQFF.

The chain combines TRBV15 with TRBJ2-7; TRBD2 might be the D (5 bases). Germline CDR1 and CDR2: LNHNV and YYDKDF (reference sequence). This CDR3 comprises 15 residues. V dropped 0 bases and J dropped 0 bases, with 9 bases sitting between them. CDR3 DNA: TGTGCCACCAGCAGAGAATTAGGGAGCTCCTACGAGCAGTACTTC. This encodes CATSRELGSSYEQYF.

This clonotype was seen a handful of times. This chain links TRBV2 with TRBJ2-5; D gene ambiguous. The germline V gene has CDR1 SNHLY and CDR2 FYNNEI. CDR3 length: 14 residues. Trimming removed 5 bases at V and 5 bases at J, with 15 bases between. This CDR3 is CASSPDPRLETQYF. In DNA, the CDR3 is TGTGCCAGCAGTCCGGACCCCCGGCTCGAGACCCAGTACTTC.

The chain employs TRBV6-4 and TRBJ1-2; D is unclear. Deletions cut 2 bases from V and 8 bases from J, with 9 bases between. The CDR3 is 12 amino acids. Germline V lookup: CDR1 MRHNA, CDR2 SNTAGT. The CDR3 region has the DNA TGTGCCAGCAGTGACCCTGTGAAAGGCTACACCTTC. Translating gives CASSDPVKGYTF.

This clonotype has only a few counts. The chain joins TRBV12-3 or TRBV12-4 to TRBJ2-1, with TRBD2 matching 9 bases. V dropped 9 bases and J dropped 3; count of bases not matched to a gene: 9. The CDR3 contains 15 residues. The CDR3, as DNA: TGTGCCAGAAGTGGGCGGGAGGGTAGCTACAATGAGCAGTTCTTC. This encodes CARSGREGSYNEQFF.

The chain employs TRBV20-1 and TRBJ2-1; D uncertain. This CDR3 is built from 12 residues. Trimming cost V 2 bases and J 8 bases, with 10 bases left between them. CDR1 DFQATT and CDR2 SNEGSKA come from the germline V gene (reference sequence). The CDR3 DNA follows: TGCAGTGCTAGATCTTTAATGGATGAGCAGTTCTTC. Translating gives CSARSLMDEQFF.

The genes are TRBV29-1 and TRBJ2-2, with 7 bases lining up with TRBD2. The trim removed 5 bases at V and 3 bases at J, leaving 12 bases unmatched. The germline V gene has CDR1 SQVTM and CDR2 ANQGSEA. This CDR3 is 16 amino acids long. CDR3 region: CSVSAGRGSDTGELFF. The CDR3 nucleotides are TGCAGCGTTTCAGCCGGCCGCGGGAGTGACACCGGGGAGCTGTTTTTT.

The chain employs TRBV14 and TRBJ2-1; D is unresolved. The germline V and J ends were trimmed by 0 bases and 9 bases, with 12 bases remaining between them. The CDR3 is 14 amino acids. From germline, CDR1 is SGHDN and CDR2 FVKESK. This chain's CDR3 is CASSQDRFLLEQFF. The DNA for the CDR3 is TGTGCCAGCAGCCAAGATCGGTTTCTACTTGAGCAGTTCTTC.

The CDR3 sequence: CASSESAATNEKLFF. CDR3 sequence (DNA): TGTGCCAGCAGTGAAAGTGCAGCAACTAATGAAAAACTGTTTTTT. This rearrangement joins TRBV2 to TRBJ1-4, with D uncertain. The CDR3 extends over 15 amino acids. Germline V CDR1 and CDR2: SNHLY, FYNNEI. V shed 2 bases and J shed 0 bases, with 7 bases lying between them.

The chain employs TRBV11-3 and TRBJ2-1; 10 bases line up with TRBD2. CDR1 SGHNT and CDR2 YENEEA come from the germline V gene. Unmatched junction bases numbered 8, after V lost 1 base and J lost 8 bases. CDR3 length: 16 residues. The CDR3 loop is CASSLVRPSGSDEQFF. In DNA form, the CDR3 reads TGTGCCAGCAGCTTAGTTCGGCCTAGCGGGAGCGATGAGCAGTTCTTC. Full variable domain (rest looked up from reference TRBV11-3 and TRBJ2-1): EAGVVQSPRYKIIEKKQPVAFWCNPISGHNTLYWYLQNLGQGPELLIRYENEEAVDDSQLPKDRFSAERLKGVDSTLKIQPAELGDSAVYLCASSLVRPSGSDEQFFGPGTRLTVL.

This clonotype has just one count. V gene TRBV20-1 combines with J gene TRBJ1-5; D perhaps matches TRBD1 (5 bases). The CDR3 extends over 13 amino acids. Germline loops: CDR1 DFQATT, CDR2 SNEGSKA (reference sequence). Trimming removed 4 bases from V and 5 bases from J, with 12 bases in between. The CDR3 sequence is CSAKWGDDQPQHF. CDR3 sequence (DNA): TGCAGTGCTAAGTGGGGGGATGATCAGCCCCAGCATTTT.